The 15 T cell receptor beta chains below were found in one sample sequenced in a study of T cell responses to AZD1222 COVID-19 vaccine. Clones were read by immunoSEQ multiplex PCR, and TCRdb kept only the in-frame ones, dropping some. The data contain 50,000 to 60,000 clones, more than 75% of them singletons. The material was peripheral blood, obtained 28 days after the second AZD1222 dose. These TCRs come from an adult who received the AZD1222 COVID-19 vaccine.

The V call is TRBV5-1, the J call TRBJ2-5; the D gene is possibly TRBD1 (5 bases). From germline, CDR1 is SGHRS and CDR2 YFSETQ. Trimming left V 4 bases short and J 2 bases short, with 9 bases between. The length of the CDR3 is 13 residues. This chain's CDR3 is CASSARQQETQYF. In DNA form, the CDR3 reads TGCGCCAGCAGCGCCCGACAGCAAGAGACCCAGTACTTC.

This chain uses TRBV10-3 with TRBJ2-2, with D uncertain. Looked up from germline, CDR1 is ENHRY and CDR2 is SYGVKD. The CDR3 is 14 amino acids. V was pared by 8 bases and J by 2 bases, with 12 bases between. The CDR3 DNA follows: TGTGCCATCCGAGGTCTAGGCAACACCGGGGAGCTGTTTTTT. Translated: CAIRGLGNTGELFF.

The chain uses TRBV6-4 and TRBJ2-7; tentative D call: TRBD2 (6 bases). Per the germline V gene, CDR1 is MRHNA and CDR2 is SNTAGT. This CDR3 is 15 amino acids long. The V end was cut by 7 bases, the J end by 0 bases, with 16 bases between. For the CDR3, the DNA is TGTGCCAGCACCGTAGCGGAAATACCCTCCTACGAGCAGTACTTC. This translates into CASTVAEIPSYEQYF.

The CDR3 here is CASSERGVMNTEAFF. The CDR3 DNA follows: TGCGCCAGCAGCGAAAGGGGGGTTATGAACACTGAAGCTTTCTTT. This sequence joins TRBV5-1 and TRBJ1-1; D perhaps matches TRBD1 (6 bases). Trimming left V 4 bases short and J 0 bases short, with 13 bases between. From germline, CDR1 is SGHRS and CDR2 YFSETQ. This CDR3 contains 15 residues.

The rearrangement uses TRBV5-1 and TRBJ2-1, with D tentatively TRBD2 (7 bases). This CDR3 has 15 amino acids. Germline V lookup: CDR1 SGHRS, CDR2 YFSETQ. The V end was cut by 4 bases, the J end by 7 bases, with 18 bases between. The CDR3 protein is CASSLGGGGANEQFF. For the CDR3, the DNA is TGCGCCAGCAGCCTGGGAGGTGGGGGGGCAAATGAGCAGTTCTTC. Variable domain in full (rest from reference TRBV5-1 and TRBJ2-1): KAGVTQTPRYLIKTRGQQVTLSCSPISGHRSVSWYQQTPGQGLQFLFEYFSETQRNKGNFPGRFSGRQFSNSRSEMNVSTLELGDSALYLCASSLGGGGANEQFFGPGTRLTVL.

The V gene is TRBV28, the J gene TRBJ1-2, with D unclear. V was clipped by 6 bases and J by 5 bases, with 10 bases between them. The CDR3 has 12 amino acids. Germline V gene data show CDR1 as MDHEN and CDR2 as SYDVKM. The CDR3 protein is CASRAEEYGYTF. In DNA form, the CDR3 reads TGTGCCAGCAGGGCGGAGGAGTATGGCTACACCTTC.

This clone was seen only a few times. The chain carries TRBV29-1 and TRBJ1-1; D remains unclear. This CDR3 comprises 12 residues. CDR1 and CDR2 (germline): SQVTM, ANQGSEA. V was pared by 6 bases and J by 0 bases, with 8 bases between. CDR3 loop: CSVSGVNTEAFF. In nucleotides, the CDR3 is TGCAGCGTGAGTGGGGTGAACACTGAAGCTTTCTTT.

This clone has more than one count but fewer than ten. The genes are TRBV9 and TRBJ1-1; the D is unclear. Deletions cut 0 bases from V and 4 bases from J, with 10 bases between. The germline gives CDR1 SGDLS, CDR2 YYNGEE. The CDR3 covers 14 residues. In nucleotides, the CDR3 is TGTGCCAGCAGCGTAGGGGGTACCGGCACTGAAGCTTTCTTT. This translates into CASSVGGTGTEAFF.

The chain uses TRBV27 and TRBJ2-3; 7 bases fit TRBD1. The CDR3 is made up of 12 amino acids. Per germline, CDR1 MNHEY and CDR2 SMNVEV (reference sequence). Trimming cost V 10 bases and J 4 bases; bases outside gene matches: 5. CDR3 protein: CAISTGSDTQYF. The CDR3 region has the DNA TGTGCCATCTCGACAGGGTCAGATACGCAGTATTTT.

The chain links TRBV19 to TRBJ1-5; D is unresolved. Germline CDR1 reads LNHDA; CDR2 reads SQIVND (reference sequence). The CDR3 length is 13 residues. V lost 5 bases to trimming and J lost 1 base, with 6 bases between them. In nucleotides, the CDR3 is TGTGCCAGTAGTTTTCAGAGCAATCAGCCCCAGCATTTT. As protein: CASSFQSNQPQHF. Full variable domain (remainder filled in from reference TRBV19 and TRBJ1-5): DGGITQSPKYLFRKEGQNVTLSCEQNLNHDAMYWYRQDPGQGLRLIYYSQIVNDFQKGDIAEGYSVSREKKESFPLTVTSAQKNPTAFYLCASSFQSNQPQHFGDGTRLSIL.

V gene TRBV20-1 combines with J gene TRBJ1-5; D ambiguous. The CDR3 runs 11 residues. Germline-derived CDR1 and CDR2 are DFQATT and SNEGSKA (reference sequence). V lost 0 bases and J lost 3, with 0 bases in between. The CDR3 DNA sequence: TGCAGTGCTAGAGACAATCAGCCCCAGCATTTT. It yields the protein CSARDNQPQHF.

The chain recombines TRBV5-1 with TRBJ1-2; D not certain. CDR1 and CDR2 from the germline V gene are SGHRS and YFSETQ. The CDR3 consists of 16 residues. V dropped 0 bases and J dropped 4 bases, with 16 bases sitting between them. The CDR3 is CASSLEPTANFYGYTF. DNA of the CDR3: TGCGCCAGCAGCTTGGAACCGACGGCTAACTTCTATGGCTACACCTTC.

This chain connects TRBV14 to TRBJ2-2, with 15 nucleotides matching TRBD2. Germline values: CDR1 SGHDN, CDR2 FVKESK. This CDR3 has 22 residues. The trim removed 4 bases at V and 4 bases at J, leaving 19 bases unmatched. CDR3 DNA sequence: TGTGCCAGCAGCCCAGTAGGACTAGCGGGGGGGCCTCGAGGTTCCCCCACCGGGGAGCTGTTTTTT. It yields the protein CASSPVGLAGGPRGSPTGELFF. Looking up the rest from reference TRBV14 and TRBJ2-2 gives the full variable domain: EAGVTQFPSHSVIEKGQTVTLRCDPISGHDNLYWYRRVMGKEIKFLLHFVKESKQDESGMPNNRFLAERTGGTYSTLKVQPAELEDSGVYFCASSPVGLAGGPRGSPTGELFFGEGSRLTVL.

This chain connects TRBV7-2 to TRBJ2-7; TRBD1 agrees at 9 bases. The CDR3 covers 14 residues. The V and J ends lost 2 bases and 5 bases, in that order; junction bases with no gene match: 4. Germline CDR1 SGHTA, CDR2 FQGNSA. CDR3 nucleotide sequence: TGTGCCAGCAGCTTAACAGGGGGCGTCCACGAGCAGTACTTC. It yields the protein CASSLTGGVHEQYF.

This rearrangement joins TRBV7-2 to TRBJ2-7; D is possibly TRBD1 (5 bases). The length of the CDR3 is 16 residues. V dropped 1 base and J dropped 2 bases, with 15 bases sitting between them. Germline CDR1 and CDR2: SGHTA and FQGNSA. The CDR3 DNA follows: TGTGCCAGCAGCTTAGAGGCACAGGTCCTTCCCTACGAGCAGTACTTC. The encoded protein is CASSLEAQVLPYEQYF.